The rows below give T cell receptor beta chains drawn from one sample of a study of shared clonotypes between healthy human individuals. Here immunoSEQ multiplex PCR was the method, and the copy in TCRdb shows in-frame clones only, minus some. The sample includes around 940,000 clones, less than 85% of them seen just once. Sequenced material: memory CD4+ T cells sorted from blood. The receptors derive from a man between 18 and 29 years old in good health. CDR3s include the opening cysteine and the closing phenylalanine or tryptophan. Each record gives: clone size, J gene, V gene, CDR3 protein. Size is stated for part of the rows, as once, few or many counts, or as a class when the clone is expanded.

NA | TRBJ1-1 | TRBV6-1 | CASSEYQVGSTEAFF
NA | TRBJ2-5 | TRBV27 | CASSKGRGQTQYF
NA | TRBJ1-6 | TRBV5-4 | CASSSEGGQPFSYNSPLHF
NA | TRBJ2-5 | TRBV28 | CASSPGGREETQYF
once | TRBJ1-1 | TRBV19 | CASSTYKGGLEAFF
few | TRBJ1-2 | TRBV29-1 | CSAGTGGYTF
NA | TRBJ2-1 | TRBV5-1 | CASSFGTGAYNEQFF
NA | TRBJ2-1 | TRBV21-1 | CASSWWNEQFF
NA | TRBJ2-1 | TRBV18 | CASSPFASTTNNEQFF
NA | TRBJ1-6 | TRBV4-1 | CASSQVGQASSSPLHF
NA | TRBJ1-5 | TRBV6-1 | CASSDVWTGDPFYSNQPQHF
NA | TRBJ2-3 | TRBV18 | CASSHTAGIGTDTQYF
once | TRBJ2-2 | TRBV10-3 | CAIRGTTDGELFF
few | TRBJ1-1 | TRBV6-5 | CASSFTGDSTEAFF
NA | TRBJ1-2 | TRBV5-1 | CASSSGTGDYGYGYTF
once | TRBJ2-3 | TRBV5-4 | CASSFTTGGTDTQYF
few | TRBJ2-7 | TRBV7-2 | CASSLSASGAYEQYF
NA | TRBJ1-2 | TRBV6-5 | CAAHTSYGYTF
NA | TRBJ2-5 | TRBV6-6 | CASGAQKTQYF
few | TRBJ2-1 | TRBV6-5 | CASSYSGTKSEFF
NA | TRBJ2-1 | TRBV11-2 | CASSLEVRGAHEQFF
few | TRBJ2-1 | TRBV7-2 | CASSPRTSGTSEQFF
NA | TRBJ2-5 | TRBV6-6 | CASSVGGRETQYF
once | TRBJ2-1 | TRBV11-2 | CASSPSGGSYNEQFF
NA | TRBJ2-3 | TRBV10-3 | CAIIPGQAGLAGVVDTQYF
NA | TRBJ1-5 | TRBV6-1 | CASERGGGNQPQHF
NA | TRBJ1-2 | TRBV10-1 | CASSEEQGNYGYTF
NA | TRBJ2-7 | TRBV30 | CAWRGLAYEQYF
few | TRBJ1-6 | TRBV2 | CASSVRTGGDSPLHF
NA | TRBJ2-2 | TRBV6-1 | CASTSTPNTGELFF
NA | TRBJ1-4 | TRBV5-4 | CASSPSGGRNEKLFF
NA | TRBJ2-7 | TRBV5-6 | CASSFGLGEQYF
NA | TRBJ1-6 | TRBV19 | CASSPGTGGSYNSPLHF